Given below is one T cell receptor (beta chain) in context. The target antigen is unknown. With constant-segment primers, 5'RACE yielded cDNA libraries of TCR alpha and TCR beta that carried sample barcodes and UMIs. Each CDR3 protein is one row after TCRdb ran MiXCR on the 5' RACE reads. The top ten hold roughly two fifths of the sample, which has about 49,000 distinct CDR3 sequences, 27% seen once. The data were taken from a study of T-cell memory formation after mild COVID-19. For the study at large: Largely, the TCR clusters proved donor specific.

Notes on the study in general: Clones contracting day 15 to 85 were balanced CD4/CD8; later expanders leaned CD4+.

Trimming took 5 bases from V and 7 from J; bases not matched to a gene: 13. The CDR3 totals 16 residues. CDR1 is SGHAT, CDR2 FQNNGV, per germline. The chain couples TRBV11-2 to TRBJ2-1, with 8 bases identical to TRBD2. The TCR sequence derives from a man between 18 and 35 years old who had mild COVID-19 (a few samples of this study predate the infection). Cell type and time point are not known. The sequenced sample consisted of PBMCs or a T cell subset sorted from them (not recorded which). CDR3 DNA: TGTGCCAGCAGCCCTCCTCAAGCGGGGGCCAATAATGAGCAGTTCTTC. This gives the protein CASSPPQAGANNEQFF.